The 21 T cell receptor beta chains listed next were all sequenced from one sample in a study of T cell responses to AZD1222 COVID-19 vaccine. Sequencing used immunoSEQ multiplex PCR; TCRdb keeps in-frame clones, though not all of them. The table lists about 120,000 clones, 85% to 95% of them singletons. Source: peripheral blood, taken on day 0 of AZD1222 vaccination. Receptor source: an adult in good health.

V gene TRBV4-1 combines with J gene TRBJ2-3; no firm D call. The CDR3 has 16 residues. Deletions cut 0 bases from V and 0 bases from J, with 10 bases between. Germline loops: CDR1 MGHRA, CDR2 YSYEKL. The CDR3 bases are TGCGCCAGCAGCCAAGATAACAGACCGAGCACAGATACGCAGTATTTT. It codes for CASSQDNRPSTDTQYF.

This rearrangement joins TRBV19 to TRBJ2-5; weak D call: TRBD2 (5 bases). Per germline, CDR1 LNHDA and CDR2 SQIVND (reference sequence). CDR3 length: 13 amino acids. Trimming removed 1 base from V and 7 bases from J, with 10 bases in between. Here the CDR3 DNA reads TGTGCCAGTAGTATAGGGCTACGGGGGACCCAGTACTTC. Translation gives CASSIGLRGTQYF.

V gene TRBV11-3 combines with J gene TRBJ2-2, with 7 bases matching TRBD1. Trimming cost V 5 bases and J 5 bases; bases outside gene matches: 5. The germline V gene encodes CDR1 SGHNT and CDR2 YENEEA. This CDR3 contains 14 residues. The CDR3, as DNA: TGTGCCAGCAGCCAGTACAGGGGAACCGGGGAGCTGTTTTTT. This codes for CASSQYRGTGELFF.

The chain links TRBV4-1 to TRBJ2-7, with 9 bases aligning to TRBD2. With 3 bases clipped from V and 4 bases from J, the junction kept 7 bases outside the gene matches. The CDR3 loop spans 15 amino acids. CDR1 MGHRA and CDR2 YSYEKL come from the germline V gene. The CDR3: CASSQTLAGTYEQYF. In nucleotides, the CDR3 is TGCGCCAGCAGCCAGACTCTAGCGGGAACTTACGAGCAGTACTTC.

The CDR3 DNA sequence: TGTGCCAGCAGCTTAAGAAGGTTCAGCGGAGGACCGGGCGGGGAGCTGTTTTTT. This codes for CASSLRRFSGGPGGELFF. This chain uses TRBV7-2 with TRBJ2-2; possibly TRBD2 for D (5 bases). The CDR3 covers 18 residues. V dropped 2 bases and J dropped 7 bases, with 23 bases sitting between them. Germline V gives CDR1 SGHTA, CDR2 FQGNSA.

This clone has more than one count but fewer than ten. The CDR3 region is CASSAGGKSYNEQFF. In nucleotides, the CDR3 is TGTGCCAGCAGCGCCGGGGGTAAGTCCTACAATGAGCAGTTCTTC. J is TRBJ2-1 and V is TRBV9; D possibly corresponds to TRBD2 (6 bases). The CDR3 spans 15 residues. The V end lost 3 bases, the J end lost 1 base, and 11 bases lay between the germline ends. Germline-derived CDR1 and CDR2 are SGDLS and YYNGEE.

The chain employs TRBV7-8 and TRBJ2-7, with D unclear. Deletions cut 1 base from V and 7 bases from J, with 8 bases between. From germline, CDR1 is SGHVS and CDR2 FQNEAQ. The CDR3 length is 12 residues. The CDR3 region has the DNA TGTGCCAGCAGCTTAGGCCCTCGGGAGCAGTACTTC. This translates into CASSLGPREQYF.

The genes are TRBV6-2 or TRBV6-3 and TRBJ1-1; 9 positions agree with TRBD1. The germline V gene encodes CDR1 MNHEY and CDR2 SVGEGT. This CDR3 has 12 residues. Trimming took 5 bases from V and 8 from J; bases not matched to a gene: 3. The CDR3 reads CASSRGTGEAFF. CDR3 nucleotides: TGTGCCAGCAGTCGAGGGACAGGGGAAGCTTTCTTT.

This clone was observed once. This chain links TRBV24-1 with TRBJ2-5; 7 bases line up with TRBD1. The CDR3 has 16 residues. Germline CDR1 KGHDR, CDR2 SFDVKD. J lost 3 bases, V lost 4 bases, and 10 bases had no gene match. CDR3 sequence reads: CATSDLDRTGKETQYF. In nucleotides, the CDR3 is TGTGCCACCAGTGACCTTGACCGGACAGGCAAAGAGACCCAGTACTTC.

The J gene is TRBJ2-3, the V gene TRBV6-1; tentative D call: TRBD2 (5 bases). CDR1 and CDR2 (germline): MNHNS, SASEGT. This CDR3 contains 15 residues. The V end was cut by 2 bases, the J end by 1 base, with 10 bases between. The CDR3 loop reads CASSEWDSGTDTQYF. In DNA form, the CDR3 reads TGTGCCAGCAGTGAATGGGATAGCGGCACAGATACGCAGTATTTT.

CDR3 nucleotide sequence: TGTGCCAGCAGTTACTCGAGACAGGCTGCGGGGACCCAGTACTTC. Translated: CASSYSRQAAGTQYF. The chain couples TRBV6-5 to TRBJ2-5, with a possible D match to TRBD1 (6 bases). The CDR3 is 15 amino acids. Germline V gene sequence: CDR1 MNHEY, CDR2 SVGAGI. V lost 0 bases and J lost 7, with 15 bases in between.

J is TRBJ1-1 and V is TRBV7-9, with D possibly being TRBD1 (5 bases). Trimming took 2 bases from V and 3 from J, leaving 10 bases between them. The CDR3 loop spans 14 amino acids. CDR1 SEHNR and CDR2 FQNEAQ come from the germline V gene (reference sequence). The CDR3 region is CASSLWGGDTEAFF. The CDR3 coding sequence is TGTGCCAGCAGCTTATGGGGAGGGGACACTGAAGCTTTCTTT.

J is TRBJ2-3 and V is TRBV3-1 (or the pseudogene TRBV3-2), with TRBD1 matching 12 bases. The CDR3 covers 19 residues. With V trimmed by 4 bases and J by 4 bases, 15 bases remained unmatched. Germline values: CDR1 LGHDT, CDR2 YNNKEL (reference sequence). CDR3 amino acids: CASSPHPNPGQGAADTQYF. In nucleotides, the CDR3 is TGTGCCAGCAGCCCGCACCCAAACCCGGGACAGGGGGCGGCAGATACGCAGTATTTT.

This sequence joins TRBV5-5 and TRBJ1-2, with a tentative D call TRBD1 (5 bases). CDR3 length equals 13 residues. Per germline, CDR1 SGHKS and CDR2 YYEKEE (reference sequence). V was shortened by 0 bases and J by 7 bases, with 10 bases between the two germline ends. The CDR3 DNA sequence: TGTGCCAGCAGCTTGGACTTTCAGGGTGGCTACACCTTC. This codes for CASSLDFQGGYTF. Full variable domain (outside the CDR3, taken from reference TRBV5-5 and TRBJ1-2): DAGVTQSPTHLIKTRGQQVTLRCSPISGHKSVSWYQQVLGQGPQFIFQYYEKEERGRGNFPDRFSARQFPNYSSELNVNALLLGDSALYLCASSLDFQGGYTFGSGTRLTVV.

The chain employs TRBV6-5 and TRBJ1-2; 7 positions agree with TRBD1. Germline V gene lookup returns CDR1 MNHEY and CDR2 SVGAGI. V lost 5 bases to trimming and J lost 8 bases; unmatched junction nucleotides: 8. The CDR3 runs 13 residues. The CDR3 protein is CASSPGGTVGYTF. For the CDR3, the DNA is TGTGCCAGCAGTCCGGGCGGGACAGTGGGCTACACCTTC.

The genes are TRBV29-1 and TRBJ2-5; 11 nucleotides align to TRBD2. The CDR3 contains 14 residues. V lost 3 bases, J lost 4 bases, and 4 bases stayed unmatched. The V gene's germline CDR1 is SQVTM and CDR2 ANQGSEA. CDR3 region: CSVEDSGRGETQYF. The CDR3 coding sequence is TGCAGCGTTGAGGATAGCGGGAGGGGAGAGACCCAGTACTTC.

This clone showed up just a few times. This rearrangement joins TRBV5-4 to TRBJ1-6; perhaps TRBD1 as D (6 bases). Per germline, CDR1 SGHNT and CDR2 YYREEE (reference sequence). V gave up 5 bases and J gave up 0 bases, with 24 bases separating them. The CDR3 sequence is 20 residues long. This CDR3 reads CASSYLKQGSTFSYNSPLHF. The CDR3 DNA reads TGTGCCAGCAGTTATCTCAAACAGGGCAGTACTTTCTCCTATAATTCACCCCTCCACTTT.

The rearrangement links TRBV28 to TRBJ2-2; D may be TRBD2 (6 bases). Per germline, CDR1 MDHEN and CDR2 SYDVKM. V shed 6 bases and J shed 1 base, with 9 bases lying between them. This CDR3 is 14 amino acids long. Here the CDR3 reads CASRGTWNTGELFF. The CDR3 DNA reads TGTGCCAGCAGGGGGACTTGGAACACCGGGGAGCTGTTTTTT. The variable domain in full, with the rest retrieved from reference TRBV28 and TRBJ2-2, is DVKVTQSSRYLVKRTGEKVFLECVQDMDHENMFWYRQDPGLGLRLIYFSYDVKMKEKGDIPEGYSVSREKKERFSLILESASTNQTSMYLCASRGTWNTGELFFGEGSRLTVL.

V is TRBV2 and J is TRBJ2-1, with D possibly TRBD2 on 5 matching bases. Trimming cost V 3 bases and J 8 bases, with 17 bases left between them. Per the germline V gene, CDR1 is SNHLY and CDR2 is FYNNEI. The CDR3 is 15 residues long. The CDR3 sequence: CASSEQRRLADEQFF. In nucleotides, the CDR3 is TGTGCCAGCAGTGAGCAACGTCGGCTAGCCGATGAGCAGTTCTTC.

The J gene is TRBJ1-1, the V gene TRBV28, with a weak D call TRBD1 (6 bases). Between the trimmed V and J ends, which lost 6 bases and 0 bases, there was a span of 14 bases. Germline loops: CDR1 MDHEN, CDR2 SYDVKM. The CDR3 is made up of 15 amino acids. DNA of the CDR3: TGTGCCAGCAGCCTTTCGGACAGACTGAACACTGAAGCTTTCTTT. Encoded protein: CASSLSDRLNTEAFF.

The rearrangement uses TRBV29-1 and TRBJ1-2, with 9 bases fitting TRBD1. Germline V gives CDR1 SQVTM, CDR2 ANQGSEA. This CDR3 spans 12 amino acids. The V gene end was trimmed by 4 bases and the J gene end by 10 bases; junction bases not matched to a gene: 7. In DNA form, the CDR3 reads TGCAGCGTTGTGGGGGACAGGGCGCCCTACACCTTC. Translation gives CSVVGDRAPYTF.